Sequencing of this T cell receptor (beta chain) was carried out in a study of identical twins. Study outcomes and limitations: Modelling approaches yielded underestimates of out-of-frame TCR alpha sharing between monozygotic twins. Donors were not followed over many years; analysis was cross-sectional.

At least ten counts were recorded for this clonotype. Its antigen is not known. The trim removed 5 bases at V and 7 bases at J, leaving 15 bases unmatched. This CDR3 contains 17 residues. Germline V lookup: CDR1 SGHVS, CDR2 FQNEAQ. Carrying unique molecular identifiers, the cDNA also gained a universal primer site through template switching. MiXCR, applied by TCRdb to the 5' RACE reads, yields one record per CDR3 protein. In the table there are some 300,000 distinct CDR3 sequences, roughly an eighth of which are singletons. In addition, the sample was reused for a study of yellow fever vaccine responses in identical twins.

Sequenced material: CD8+ T cells sorted from blood. The chain has TRBV7-8 and TRBJ2-2, with TRBD2 identical over 8 bases. This receptor was taken from a woman aged 18-29 years in good health. CDR3 nucleotide sequence: TGTGCCAGCAGCCCAACCGGGGGGGGCGGACGAGTCGGGGAGCTGTTTTTT. Translated, it gives CASSPTGGGGRVGELFF.